This T cell receptor beta chain was identified during a study of T-cell reconstitution after alpha-beta-depleted transplantation in children. Preparation of the TCRbeta library involved a method that used unique molecular identifiers. TCRdb fed the PCR reads into MiXCR, producing one record per CDR3 protein. The table records 600,000 to 700,000 distinct CDR3 sequences, 16% of them present only once. Germline values: CDR1 SGHDN, CDR2 FVKESK. Trimming left V 4 bases short and J 0 bases short, with 11 bases between. The CDR3 covers 15 residues. The TCR was taken from a human donor who donated a stem cell graft to a child with acute myeloid leukemia. This chain links TRBV14 with TRBJ2-3; the D is unclear. Sample: PBMCs from the stem cell graft donor, taken from the stem cell graft. The CDR3 sequence is CASSPGLGSTDTQYF. The DNA of the CDR3 is TGTGCCAGCAGCCCGGGCCTGGGGAGCACAGATACGCAGTATTTT. Full variable domain (outside the CDR3, taken from reference TRBV14 and TRBJ2-3): EAGVTQFPSHSVIEKGQTVTLRCDPISGHDNLYWYRRVMGKEIKFLLHFVKESKQDESGMPNNRFLAERTGGTYSTLKVQPAELEDSGVYFCASSPGLGSTDTQYFGPGTRLTVL.